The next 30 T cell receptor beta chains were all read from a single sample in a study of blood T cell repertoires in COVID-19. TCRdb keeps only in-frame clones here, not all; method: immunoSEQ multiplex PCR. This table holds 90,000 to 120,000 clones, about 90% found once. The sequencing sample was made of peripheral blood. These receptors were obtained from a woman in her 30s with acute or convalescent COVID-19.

The CDR3 DNA follows: TGCAGCGTTGGAGGAGGGAACTATGGCTACACCTTC. Translating it yields CSVGGGNYGYTF. The chain has TRBV29-1 and TRBJ1-2; D remains ambiguous. This CDR3 spans 12 amino acids. The V end lost 4 bases, the J end lost 2 bases, and 8 bases lay between the germline ends. Germline V gene lookup returns CDR1 SQVTM and CDR2 ANQGSEA.

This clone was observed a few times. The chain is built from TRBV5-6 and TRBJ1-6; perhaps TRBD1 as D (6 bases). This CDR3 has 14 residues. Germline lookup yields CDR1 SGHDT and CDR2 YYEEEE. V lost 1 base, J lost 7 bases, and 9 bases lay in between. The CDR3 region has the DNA TGTGCCAGCAGCTTGCAGGGGATGAATTCACCCCTCCACTTT. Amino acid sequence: CASSLQGMNSPLHF.

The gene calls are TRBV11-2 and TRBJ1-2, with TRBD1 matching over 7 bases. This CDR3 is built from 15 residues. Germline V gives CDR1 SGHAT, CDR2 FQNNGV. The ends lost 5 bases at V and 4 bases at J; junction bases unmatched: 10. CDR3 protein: CASSHTGTEVYGYTF. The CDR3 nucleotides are TGTGCCAGCAGCCATACCGGGACAGAAGTCTATGGCTACACCTTC.

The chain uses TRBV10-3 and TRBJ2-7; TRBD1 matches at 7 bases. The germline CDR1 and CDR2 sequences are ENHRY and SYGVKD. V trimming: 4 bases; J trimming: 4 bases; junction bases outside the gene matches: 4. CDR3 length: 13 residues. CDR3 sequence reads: CAISAKTGYEQYF. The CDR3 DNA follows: TGTGCCATCAGTGCGAAGACAGGGTACGAGCAGTACTTC.

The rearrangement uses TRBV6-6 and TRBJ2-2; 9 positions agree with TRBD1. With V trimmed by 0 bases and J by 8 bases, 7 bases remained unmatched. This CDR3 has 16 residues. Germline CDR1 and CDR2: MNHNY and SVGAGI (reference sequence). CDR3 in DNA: TGTGCCAGCAGTTACTCGAGGGACAGGGCATTTGGGGAGCTGTTTTTT. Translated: CASSYSRDRAFGELFF.

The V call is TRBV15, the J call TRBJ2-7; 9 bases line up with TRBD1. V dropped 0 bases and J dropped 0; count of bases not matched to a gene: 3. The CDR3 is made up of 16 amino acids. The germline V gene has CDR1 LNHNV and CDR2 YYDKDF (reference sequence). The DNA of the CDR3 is TGTGCCACCAGCAGAGACCTGGGACAGGGCTCCTACGAGCAGTACTTC. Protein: CATSRDLGQGSYEQYF.

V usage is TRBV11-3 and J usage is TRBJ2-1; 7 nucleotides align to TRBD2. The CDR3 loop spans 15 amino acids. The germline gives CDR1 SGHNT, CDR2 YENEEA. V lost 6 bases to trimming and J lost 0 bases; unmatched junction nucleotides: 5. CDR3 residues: CASSLRGSSYNEQFF. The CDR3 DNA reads TGTGCCAGCAGTTTGCGGGGGAGCTCCTACAATGAGCAGTTCTTC.

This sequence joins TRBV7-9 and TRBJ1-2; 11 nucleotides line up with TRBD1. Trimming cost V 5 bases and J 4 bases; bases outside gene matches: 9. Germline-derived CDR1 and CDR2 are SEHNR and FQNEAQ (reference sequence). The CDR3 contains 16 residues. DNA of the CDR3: TGTGCCAGCAGCCTAGGACAGGGGGCAGATATCTATGGCTACACCTTC. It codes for CASSLGQGADIYGYTF.

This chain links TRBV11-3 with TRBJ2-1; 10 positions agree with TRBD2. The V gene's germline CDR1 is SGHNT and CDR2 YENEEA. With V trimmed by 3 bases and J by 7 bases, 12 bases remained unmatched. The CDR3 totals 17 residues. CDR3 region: CASSLSLAGVGVNEQFF. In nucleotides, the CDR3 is TGTGCCAGCAGCTTGAGTCTAGCGGGAGTGGGGGTTAATGAGCAGTTCTTC.

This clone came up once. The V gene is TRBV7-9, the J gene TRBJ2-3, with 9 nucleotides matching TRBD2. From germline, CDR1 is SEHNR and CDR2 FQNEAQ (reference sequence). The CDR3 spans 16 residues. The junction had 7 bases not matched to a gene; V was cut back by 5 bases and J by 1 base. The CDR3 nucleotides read TGTGCCAGCAGCACCATTAGCGGGGGACGCACAGATACGCAGTATTTT. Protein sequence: CASSTISGGRTDTQYF.

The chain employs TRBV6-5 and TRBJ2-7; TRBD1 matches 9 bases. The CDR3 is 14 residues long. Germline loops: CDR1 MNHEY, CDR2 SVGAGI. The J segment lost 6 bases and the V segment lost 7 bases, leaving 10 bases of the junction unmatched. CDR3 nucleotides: TGTGCCAGCATCCGCGGGACAGGGCGATCCGAGCAGTACTTC. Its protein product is CASIRGTGRSEQYF.

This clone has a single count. CDR3 sequence: CASSSHGTLSNQPQHF. The CDR3 DNA reads as TGTGCCAGCAGTTCCCACGGGACACTTAGCAATCAGCCCCAGCATTTT. The V call is TRBV27, the J call TRBJ1-5; a possible D gene is TRBD1 (6 bases). V was cut by 4 bases and J by 0 bases, with 13 bases left in between. This CDR3 has 16 residues. The germline V gene has CDR1 MNHEY and CDR2 SMNVEV (reference sequence).

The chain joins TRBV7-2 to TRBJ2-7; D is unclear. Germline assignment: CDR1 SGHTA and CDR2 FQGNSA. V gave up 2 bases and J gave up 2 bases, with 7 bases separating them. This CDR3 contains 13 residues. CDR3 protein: CASSLFPAYEQYF. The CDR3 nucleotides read TGTGCCAGCAGCTTATTCCCTGCCTACGAGCAGTACTTC.

CDR3 protein: CASSFVPGTGNNEQFF. Here the CDR3 DNA reads TGTGCCAGCAGCTTCGTCCCCGGGACAGGGAACAATGAGCAGTTCTTC. This sequence joins TRBV7-3 and TRBJ2-1, with 9 bases that match TRBD1. The CDR3 is made up of 16 amino acids. V was pared by 3 bases and J by 5 bases, with 8 bases of the junction left unmatched. Germline CDR1 and CDR2: SGHTA and FQGTGA.

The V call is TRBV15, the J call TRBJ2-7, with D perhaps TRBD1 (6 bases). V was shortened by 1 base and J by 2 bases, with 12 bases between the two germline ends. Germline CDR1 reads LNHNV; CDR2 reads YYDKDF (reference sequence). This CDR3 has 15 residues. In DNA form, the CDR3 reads TGTGCCACCAGCAGAGGGGCCGGGACAACCTACGAGCAGTACTTC. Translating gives CATSRGAGTTYEQYF.

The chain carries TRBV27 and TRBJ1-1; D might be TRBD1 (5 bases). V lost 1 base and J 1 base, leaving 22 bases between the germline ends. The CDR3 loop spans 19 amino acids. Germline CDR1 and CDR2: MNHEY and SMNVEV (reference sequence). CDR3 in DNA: TGTGCCAGCAGTTTATACAGTGGCGCATTGAGACAGAGGAACACTGAAGCTTTCTTT. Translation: CASSLYSGALRQRNTEAFF.

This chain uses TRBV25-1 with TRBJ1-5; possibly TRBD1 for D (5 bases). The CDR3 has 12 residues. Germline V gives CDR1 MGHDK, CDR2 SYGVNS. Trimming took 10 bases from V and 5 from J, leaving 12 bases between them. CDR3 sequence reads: CAIGHFHQPQHF. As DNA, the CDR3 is TGTGCCATCGGACATTTTCATCAGCCCCAGCATTTT.

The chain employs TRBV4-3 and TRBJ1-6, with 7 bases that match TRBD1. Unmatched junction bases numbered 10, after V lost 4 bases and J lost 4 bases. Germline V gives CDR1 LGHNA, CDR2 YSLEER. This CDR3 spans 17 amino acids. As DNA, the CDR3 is TGCGCCAGCAGCCGGGGGGACAGAGAGTTTTATAATTCACCCCTCCACTTT. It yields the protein CASSRGDREFYNSPLHF.

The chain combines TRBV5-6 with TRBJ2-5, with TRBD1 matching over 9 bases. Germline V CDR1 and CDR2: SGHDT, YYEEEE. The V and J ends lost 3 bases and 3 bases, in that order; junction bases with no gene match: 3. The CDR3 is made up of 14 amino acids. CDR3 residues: CASSSTGGEETQYF. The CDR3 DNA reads TGTGCCAGCAGCTCGACAGGGGGTGAAGAGACCCAGTACTTC.

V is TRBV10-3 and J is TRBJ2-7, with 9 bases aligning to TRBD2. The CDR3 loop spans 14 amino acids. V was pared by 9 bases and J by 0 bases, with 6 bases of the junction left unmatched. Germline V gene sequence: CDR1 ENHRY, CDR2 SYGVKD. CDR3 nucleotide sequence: TGTGCCATTTCCTCTAGCGGGGACTCCTACGAGCAGTACTTC. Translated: CAISSSGDSYEQYF.

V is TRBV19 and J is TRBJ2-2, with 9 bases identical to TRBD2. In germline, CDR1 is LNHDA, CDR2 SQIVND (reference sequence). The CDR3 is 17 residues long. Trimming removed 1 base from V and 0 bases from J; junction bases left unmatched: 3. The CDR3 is CASSIGTSASNTGELFF. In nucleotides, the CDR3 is TGTGCCAGTAGTATAGGGACTAGCGCCTCGAACACCGGGGAGCTGTTTTTT.

CDR3 protein: CASSQELGTGYHYGYTF. Here the CDR3 DNA reads TGTGCCAGCAGCCAAGAGCTAGGAACAGGATATCACTATGGCTACACCTTC. This chain connects TRBV3-1 (or the pseudogene TRBV3-2) to TRBJ1-2, with D maybe TRBD1 (5 bases). The CDR3 has 17 amino acids. Trimming removed 0 bases from V and 3 bases from J, with 17 bases in between. CDR1 and CDR2 (germline): LGHDT, YNNKEL (reference sequence).

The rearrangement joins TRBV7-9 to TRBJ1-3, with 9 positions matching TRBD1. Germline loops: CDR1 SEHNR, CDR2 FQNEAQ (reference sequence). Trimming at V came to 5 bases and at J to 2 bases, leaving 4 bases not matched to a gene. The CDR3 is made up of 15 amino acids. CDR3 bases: TGTGCCAGCAGCCTATACAGGGGGCCTGGAAACACCATATATTTT. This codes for CASSLYRGPGNTIYF.

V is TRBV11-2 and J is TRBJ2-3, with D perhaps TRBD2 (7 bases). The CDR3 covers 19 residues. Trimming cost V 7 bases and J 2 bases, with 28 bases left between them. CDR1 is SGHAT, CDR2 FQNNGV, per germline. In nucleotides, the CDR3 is TGTGCCAGCACCGCACGGCTTAGGGGGGGTCCTTCCCACACAGATACGCAGTATTTT. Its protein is CASTARLRGGPSHTDTQYF.

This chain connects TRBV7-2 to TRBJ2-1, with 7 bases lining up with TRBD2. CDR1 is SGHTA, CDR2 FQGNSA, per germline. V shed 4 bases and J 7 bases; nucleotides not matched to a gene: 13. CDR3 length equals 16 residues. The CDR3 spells CASSSPTAGVGNEQFF. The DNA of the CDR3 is TGTGCCAGCAGCTCCCCTACGGCGGGAGTCGGGAATGAGCAGTTCTTC.

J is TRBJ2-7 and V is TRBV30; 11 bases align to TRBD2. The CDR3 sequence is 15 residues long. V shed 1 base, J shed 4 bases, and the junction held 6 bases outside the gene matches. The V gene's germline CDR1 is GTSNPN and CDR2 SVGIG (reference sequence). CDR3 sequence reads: CAWSAPGLAAYEQYF. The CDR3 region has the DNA TGTGCCTGGAGTGCCCCGGGACTAGCGGCGTACGAGCAGTACTTC.

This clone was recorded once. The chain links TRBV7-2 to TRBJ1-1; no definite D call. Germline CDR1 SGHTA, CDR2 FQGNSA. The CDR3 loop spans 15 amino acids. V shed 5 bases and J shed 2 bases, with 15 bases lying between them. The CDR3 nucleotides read TGTGCCAGCAGCCTCTTCTCCTGGGCCAACACTGAAGCTTTCTTT. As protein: CASSLFSWANTEAFF.

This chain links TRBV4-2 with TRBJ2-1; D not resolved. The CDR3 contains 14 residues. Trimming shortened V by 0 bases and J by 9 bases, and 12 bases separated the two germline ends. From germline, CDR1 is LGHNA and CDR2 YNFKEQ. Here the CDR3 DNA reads TGTGCCAGCAGCCAAGAGTTGTCTCACGGTGAGCAGTTCTTC. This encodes CASSQELSHGEQFF.

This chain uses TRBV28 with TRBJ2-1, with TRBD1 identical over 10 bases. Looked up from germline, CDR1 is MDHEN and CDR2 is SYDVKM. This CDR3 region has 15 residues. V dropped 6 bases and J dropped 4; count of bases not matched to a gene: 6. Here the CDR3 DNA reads TGTGCCAGCAGCCGAGACAGGGGGCAGTACAATGAGCAGTTCTTC. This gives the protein CASSRDRGQYNEQFF.

The CDR3 here is CASTTSGAVYEQYF. Written as DNA, the CDR3 is TGTGCCAGCACCACTAGCGGAGCCGTCTACGAGCAGTACTTC. V gene TRBV3-1 (or the pseudogene TRBV3-2) combines with J gene TRBJ2-7, with 8 bases identical to TRBD2. The CDR3 totals 14 residues. Per the germline V gene, CDR1 is LGHDT and CDR2 is YNNKEL (reference sequence). After removal of 7 bases from V and 3 bases from J, the junction contained 8 bases not matched to a gene.